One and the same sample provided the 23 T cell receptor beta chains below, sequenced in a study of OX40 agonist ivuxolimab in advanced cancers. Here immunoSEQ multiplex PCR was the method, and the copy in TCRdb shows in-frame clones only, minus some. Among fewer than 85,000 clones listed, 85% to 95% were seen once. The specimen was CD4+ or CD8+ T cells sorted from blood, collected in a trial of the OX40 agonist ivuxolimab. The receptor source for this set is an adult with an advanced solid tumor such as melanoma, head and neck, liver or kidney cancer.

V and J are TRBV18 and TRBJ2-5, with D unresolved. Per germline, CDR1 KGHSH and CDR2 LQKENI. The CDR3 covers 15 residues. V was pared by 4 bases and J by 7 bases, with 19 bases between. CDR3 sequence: CASSQDRQSVGTQYF. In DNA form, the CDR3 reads TGTGCCAGCTCACAGGACCGTCAGTCGGTTGGGACCCAGTACTTC.

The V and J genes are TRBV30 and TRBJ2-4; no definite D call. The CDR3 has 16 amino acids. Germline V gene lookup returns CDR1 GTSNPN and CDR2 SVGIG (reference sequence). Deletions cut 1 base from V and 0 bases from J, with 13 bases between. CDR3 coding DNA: TGTGCCTGGAGTGGCCCCGGTCACATAGCCAAAAACATTCAGTACTTC. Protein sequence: CAWSGPGHIAKNIQYF.

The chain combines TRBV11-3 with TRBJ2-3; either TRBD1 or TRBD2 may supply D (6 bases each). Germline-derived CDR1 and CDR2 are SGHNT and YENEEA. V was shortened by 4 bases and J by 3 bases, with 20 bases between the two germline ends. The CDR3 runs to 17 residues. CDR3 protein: CASSSRRGTRRTDTQYF. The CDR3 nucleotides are TGTGCCAGCAGCTCCCGGAGGGGGACAAGACGGACAGATACGCAGTATTTT.

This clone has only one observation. The chain's CDR3 is CASAYTGTGGGEQYF. CDR3 coding DNA: TGTGCCAGCGCCTACACCGGGACAGGGGGCGGCGAGCAGTACTTC. This chain uses TRBV2 with TRBJ2-7, with 12 bases lining up with TRBD1. The J segment lost 6 bases and the V segment lost 8 bases, leaving 11 bases of the junction unmatched. CDR3 length: 15 amino acids. CDR1 and CDR2 from the germline V gene are SNHLY and FYNNEI.

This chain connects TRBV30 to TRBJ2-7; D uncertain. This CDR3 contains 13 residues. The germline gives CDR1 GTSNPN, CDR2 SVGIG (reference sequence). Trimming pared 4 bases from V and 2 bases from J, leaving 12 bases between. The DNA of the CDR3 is TGTGCCTGGACTAGTGCTCCGCCCTACGAGCAGTACTTC. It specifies CAWTSAPPYEQYF.

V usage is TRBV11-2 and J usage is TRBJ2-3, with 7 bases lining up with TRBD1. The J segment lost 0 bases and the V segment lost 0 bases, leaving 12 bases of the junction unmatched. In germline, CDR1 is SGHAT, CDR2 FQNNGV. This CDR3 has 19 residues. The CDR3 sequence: CASSLEPPGTAFSTDTQYF. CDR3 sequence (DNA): TGTGCCAGCAGCTTAGAACCGCCCGGGACAGCCTTTAGCACAGATACGCAGTATTTT.

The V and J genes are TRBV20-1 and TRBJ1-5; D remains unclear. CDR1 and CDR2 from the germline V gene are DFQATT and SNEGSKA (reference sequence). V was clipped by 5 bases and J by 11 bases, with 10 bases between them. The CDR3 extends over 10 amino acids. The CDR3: CSAYDRSQHF. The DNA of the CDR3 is TGCAGTGCTTATGACCGGTCCCAGCATTTT.

CDR3 residues: CASSAGLAGTGELFF. The CDR3 region has the DNA TGTGCCAGCAGCGCGGGACTAGCGGGCACCGGGGAGCTGTTTTTT. The chain combines TRBV5-8 with TRBJ2-2; TRBD2 matches at 12 bases. Losses at the gene ends were 4 bases for V and 4 bases for J; bases not matched to a gene: 2. Germline V gene lookup returns CDR1 SGHTS and CDR2 YDEGEE. This CDR3 comprises 15 residues. The entire variable domain, with the rest obtained from reference TRBV5-8 and TRBJ2-2, is as follows: EAGVTQSPTHLIKTRGQQATLRCSPISGHTSVYWYQQALGLGLQFLLWYDEGEERNRGNFPPRFSGRQFPNYSSELNVNALELEDSALYLCASSAGLAGTGELFFGEGSRLTVL.

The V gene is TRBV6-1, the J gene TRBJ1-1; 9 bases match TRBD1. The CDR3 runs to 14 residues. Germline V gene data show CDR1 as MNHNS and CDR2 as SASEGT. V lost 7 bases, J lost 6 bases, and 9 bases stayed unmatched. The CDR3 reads CASTPRTGDPEAFF. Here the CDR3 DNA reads TGTGCCAGCACTCCTAGGACAGGGGACCCTGAAGCTTTCTTT.

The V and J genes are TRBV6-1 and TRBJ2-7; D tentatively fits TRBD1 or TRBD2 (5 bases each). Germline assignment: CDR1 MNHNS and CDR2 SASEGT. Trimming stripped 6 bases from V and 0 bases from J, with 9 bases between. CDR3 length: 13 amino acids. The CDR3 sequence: CASSRDPSYEQYF. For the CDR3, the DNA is TGTGCCAGCAGCAGGGACCCCTCCTACGAGCAGTACTTC.

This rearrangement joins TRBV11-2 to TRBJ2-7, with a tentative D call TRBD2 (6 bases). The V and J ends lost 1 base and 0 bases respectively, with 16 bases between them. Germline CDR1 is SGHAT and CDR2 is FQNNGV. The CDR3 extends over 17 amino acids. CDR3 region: CASSLAPGTASSYEQYF. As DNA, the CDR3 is TGTGCCAGCAGCTTAGCACCCGGGACTGCCAGCTCCTACGAGCAGTACTTC. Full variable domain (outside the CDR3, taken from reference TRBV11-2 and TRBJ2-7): EAGVAQSPRYKIIEKRQSVAFWCNPISGHATLYWYQQILGQGPKLLIQFQNNGVVDDSQLPKDRFSAERLKGVDSTLKIQPAKLEDSAVYLCASSLAPGTASSYEQYFGPGTRLTVT.

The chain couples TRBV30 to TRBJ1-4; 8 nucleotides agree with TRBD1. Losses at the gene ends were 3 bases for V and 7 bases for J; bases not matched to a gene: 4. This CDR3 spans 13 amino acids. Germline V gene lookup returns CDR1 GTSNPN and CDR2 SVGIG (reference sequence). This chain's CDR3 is CAWRQGGGEKLFF. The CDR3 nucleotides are TGTGCCTGGAGACAGGGGGGAGGTGAAAAACTGTTTTTT.

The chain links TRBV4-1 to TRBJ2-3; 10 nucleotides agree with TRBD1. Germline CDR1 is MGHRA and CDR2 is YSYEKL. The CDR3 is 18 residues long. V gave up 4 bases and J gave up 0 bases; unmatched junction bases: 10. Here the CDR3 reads CASSRETGGPGSTDTQYF. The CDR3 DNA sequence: TGCGCCAGCAGCCGTGAGACAGGGGGCCCCGGGAGCACAGATACGCAGTATTTT.

This CDR3 reads CASSPPPGVEQYF. CDR3 nucleotides: TGTGCCAGCAGTCCGCCCCCGGGGGTAGAGCAGTACTTC. This chain links TRBV6-5 with TRBJ2-7, with D possibly being TRBD2 (6 bases). The CDR3 contains 13 residues. CDR1 is MNHEY and CDR2 is SVGAGI in the germline V gene. V gave up 5 bases and J gave up 7 bases, with 15 bases separating them.

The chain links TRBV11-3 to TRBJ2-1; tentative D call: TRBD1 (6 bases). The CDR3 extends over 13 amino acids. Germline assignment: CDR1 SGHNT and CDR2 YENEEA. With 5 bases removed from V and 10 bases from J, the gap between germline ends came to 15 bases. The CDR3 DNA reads TGTGCCAGCAGCCAATCCCCAGGGGCCGAGCAGTTCTTC. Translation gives CASSQSPGAEQFF.

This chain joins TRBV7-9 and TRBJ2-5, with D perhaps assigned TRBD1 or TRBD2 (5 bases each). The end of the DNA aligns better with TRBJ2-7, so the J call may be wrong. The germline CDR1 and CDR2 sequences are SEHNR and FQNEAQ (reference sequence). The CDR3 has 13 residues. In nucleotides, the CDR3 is TGTGCCGCATCCGGGACGTCGTATTACGAGCAGTACTTC. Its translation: CAASGTSYYEQYF.

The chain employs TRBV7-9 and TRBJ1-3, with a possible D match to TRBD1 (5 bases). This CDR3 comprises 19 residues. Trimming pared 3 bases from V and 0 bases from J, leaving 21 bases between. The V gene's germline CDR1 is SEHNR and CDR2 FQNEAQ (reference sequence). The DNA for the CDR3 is TGTGCCAGCAGCTTTAACAACCACCGGGACTTGATCTCTGGAAACACCATATATTTT. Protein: CASSFNNHRDLISGNTIYF.

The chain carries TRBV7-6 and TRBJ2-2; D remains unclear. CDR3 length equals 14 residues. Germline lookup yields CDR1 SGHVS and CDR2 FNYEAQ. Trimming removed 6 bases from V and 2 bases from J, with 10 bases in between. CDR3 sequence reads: CASRPDGNTGELFF. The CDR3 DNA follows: TGTGCCAGCAGACCGGACGGTAACACCGGGGAGCTGTTTTTT.

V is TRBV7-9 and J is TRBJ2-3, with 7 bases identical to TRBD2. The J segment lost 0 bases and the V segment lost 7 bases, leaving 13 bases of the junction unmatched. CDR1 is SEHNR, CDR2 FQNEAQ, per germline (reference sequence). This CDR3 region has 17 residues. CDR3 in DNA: TGTGCCAGCACCAGCGGGACTACAACTGCTAGCACAGATACGCAGTATTTT. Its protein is CASTSGTTTASTDTQYF.

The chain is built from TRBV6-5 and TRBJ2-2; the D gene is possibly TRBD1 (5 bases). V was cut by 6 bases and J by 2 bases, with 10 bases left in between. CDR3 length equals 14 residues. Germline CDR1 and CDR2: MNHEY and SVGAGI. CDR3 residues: CASSQRGNTGELFF. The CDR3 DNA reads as TGTGCCAGCAGCCAAAGGGGTAACACCGGGGAGCTGTTTTTT.

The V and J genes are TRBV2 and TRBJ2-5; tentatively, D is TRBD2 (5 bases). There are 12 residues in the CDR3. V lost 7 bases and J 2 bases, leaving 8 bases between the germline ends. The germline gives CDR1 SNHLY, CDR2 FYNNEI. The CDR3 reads CASIGLQETQYF. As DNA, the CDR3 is TGTGCCAGCATTGGACTTCAAGAGACCCAGTACTTC.

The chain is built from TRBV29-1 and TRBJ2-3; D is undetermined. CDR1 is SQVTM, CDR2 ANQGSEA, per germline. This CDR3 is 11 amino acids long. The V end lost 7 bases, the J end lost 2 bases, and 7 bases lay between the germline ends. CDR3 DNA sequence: TGCAGCGCCCGAAACACAGATACGCAGTATTTT. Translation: CSARNTDTQYF.

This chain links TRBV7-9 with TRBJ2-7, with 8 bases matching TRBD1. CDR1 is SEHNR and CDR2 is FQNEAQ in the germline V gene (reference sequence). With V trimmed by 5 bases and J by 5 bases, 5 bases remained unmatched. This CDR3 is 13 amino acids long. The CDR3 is CASSTSDRDEQYF. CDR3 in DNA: TGTGCCAGCAGCACCTCGGACAGGGACGAGCAGTACTTC.